The source of this T cell receptor beta chain is a study of blood T cell repertoires in COVID-19. Study-level background: Samples representing acute and convalescent COVID-19 were sourced from the United States, Italy and Spain. Sources were T cells, B-cell-depleted T cells, or PBMCs; the material itself was cDNA or gDNA.

Germline CDR1 is GTSNPN and CDR2 is SVGIG (reference sequence). The CDR3 is 14 residues long. The junction had 3 bases not matched to a gene; V was cut back by 2 bases and J by 2 bases. Under the authors' procedure: Reference gene primer amplification gave nucleated cell count estimates. The assay was immunoSEQ multiplex PCR, and TCRdb's table has in-frame clones only and misses some. D and trimming were read from the DNA, whereas the V and J calls and clone size are those reported in that table. The repertoire holds around 140,000 clones, with 88% as singletons. Sequencing input: peripheral blood. The gene calls are TRBV30 and TRBJ1-3; 7 nucleotides match TRBD1. The clonotype was recovered from a human donor in a cohort sampled during active COVID-19. The CDR3 loop reads CAWSKGGTGNTIYF. The CDR3 DNA reads TGTGCCTGGAGTAAAGGGGGCACTGGAAACACCATATATTTT.